The rows below give T cell receptor beta chains drawn from one sample of a study of tumor-infiltrating lymphocytes in localized non-small cell lung cancer. Sequenced by immunoSEQ multiplex PCR; TCRdb stores in-frame clones only, minus some. This table holds 15,000 to 20,000 clones, roughly three quarters found once. The sequencing sample was made of lung tumor tissue. All receptors derive from a human donor with non-small cell lung cancer. The CDR3 runs from the conserved cysteine through the conserved F or W. A D gene is named only where the DNA matches it firmly. Size is omitted from some rows. Given values are once, few, many or a class for expanded clones.

D	V	size	J	CDR3	DNA
TRBD1	TRBV7-2	-	TRBJ1-5	CASRTGNQPQHF	TGTGCCAGCAGGACAGGGAATCAGCCCCAGCATTTT
-	TRBV9	-	TRBJ1-1	CASSVVGWPGVNTEAFF	TGTGCCAGCAGCGTAGTTGGTTGGCCTGGGGTGAACACTGAAGCTTTCTTT
-	TRBV5-6	-	TRBJ2-1	CASSLVGLGNEQFF	TGTGCCAGCAGCTTGGTGGGCCTAGGCAATGAGCAGTTCTTC
-	TRBV5-1	-	TRBJ2-5	CASSLDGRGQQETQYF	TGCGCCAGCAGCTTGGATGGGCGGGGGCAACAAGAGACCCAGTACTTC
TRBD1	TRBV15	-	TRBJ1-5	CATSRGQDYNQPQHF	TGTGCCACCAGCAGGGGACAGGATTATAATCAGCCCCAGCATTTT
-	TRBV6-1	-	TRBJ2-3	CASSQLGGVRQYF	TGTGCCAGCAGCCAATTAGGGGGGGTCAGGCAGTATTTT
TRBD1	TRBV4-3	once	TRBJ2-2	CASSQETGLNGELFF	TGCGCCAGCAGCCAAGAGACAGGGTTGAACGGGGAGCTGTTTTTT
-	TRBV9	-	TRBJ2-5	CASSPWARVRETQYF	TGTGCCAGCAGCCCCTGGGCAAGGGTCCGGGAGACCCAGTACTTC
TRBD1	TRBV12-5	-	TRBJ1-6	CASGRGTGGSPLHF	TGTGCTAGTGGCCGGGGGACAGGGGGTTCACCCCTCCACTTT
TRBD1	TRBV5-5	-	TRBJ2-7	CASSPKPGQGFGEQYF	TGTGCCAGCAGCCCGAAGCCGGGACAGGGGTTTGGCGAGCAGTACTTC
-	TRBV28	-	TRBJ1-2	CASSLLLGDYGYTF	TGTGCCAGCAGTTTATTGTTAGGGGACTATGGCTACACCTTC
-	TRBV5-1	-	TRBJ2-2	CASSPFSSGELFF	TGCGCCAGCAGCCCGTTTTCTTCCGGGGAGCTGTTTTTT
-	TRBV5-4	-	TRBJ2-7	CASSLVSAYEQYF	TGTGCCAGCAGCTTGGTTTCAGCATACGAGCAGTACTTC
-	TRBV7-2	-	TRBJ1-4	CASSHRPAFAAGGVEKLFF	TGTGCCAGCAGCCACCGGCCAGCATTTGCGGCCGGGGGGGTGGAAAAACTGTTTTTT
-	TRBV9	once	TRBJ1-2	CASSLTATRGYGYTF	TGTGCCAGCAGCTTGACAGCTACCAGGGGCTATGGCTACACCTTC
-	TRBV10-1	-	TRBJ2-3	CASSSRGVGRDTQYF	TGCGCCAGCAGTAGCAGGGGCGTCGGTCGGGATACGCAGTATTTT
TRBD2	TRBV7-2	-	TRBJ2-5	CASSPGGGTQYF	TGTGCCAGCAGCCCGGGGGGTGGAACCCAGTACTTC